This TCR beta chain was captured in a study of T cells after yellow fever vaccination. The table lists this clonotype with many counts. Germline V gene data show CDR1 as SGHRS and CDR2 as YFSETQ. V lost 0 bases to trimming and J lost 2 bases, with 9 bases between them. The CDR3 covers 14 residues. MiXCR was run by TCRdb on the 5' RACE reads, yielding one entry per CDR3 protein. The sample carries 100,000 to 150,000 distinct CDR3 sequences, more than 6.5% recorded once. The sequencing here drew on CD4+ T cells sorted from PBMCs, taken 10 days after the first yellow fever vaccination. This clonotype was sampled from a man aged 18 to 29 who received the YFV17D yellow fever vaccine. The chain employs TRBV5-1 and TRBJ2-7; D is uncertain. The CDR3 nucleotides are TGCGCCAGCAGCTTGGGGACGTATACCTACGAGCAGTACTTC. Its translation is CASSLGTYTYEQYF.